Listed here are 7 T cell receptor beta chains from one sample, sequenced in a study of blood T cell repertoires in COVID-19. TCRdb's copy holds only in-frame clones and misses some; the assay was immunoSEQ multiplex PCR. The data show some 200,000 clones, less than 85% seen once. Sequencing was carried out using peripheral blood. These receptors all come from a woman in her 70s with acute or convalescent COVID-19.

This clone is a singleton in its sample. This chain connects TRBV11-3 to TRBJ2-3, with D tentatively TRBD1 (6 bases). Germline CDR1 SGHNT, CDR2 YENEEA. CDR3 length equals 15 residues. The V gene lost 5 bases and the J gene lost 6 bases, with 18 bases spanning the gap. The CDR3, as DNA: TGTGCCAGCAGCCTTAGGCAGGGGCTGGGTGATACGCAGTATTTT. It codes for CASSLRQGLGDTQYF.

The V and J genes are TRBV6-1 and TRBJ2-1; TRBD2 matches at 9 bases. Germline V CDR1 and CDR2: MNHNS, SASEGT. The V segment lost 1 base and the J segment 6 bases; nucleotides outside the gene matches: 4. CDR3 length: 15 residues. DNA of the CDR3: TGTGCCAGCAGTGAAGGGACTAGCGTGGGCAATGAGCAGTTCTTC. It yields the protein CASSEGTSVGNEQFF.

A few counts support this clone. V and J are TRBV19 and TRBJ2-1; TRBD1 might be the D (6 bases). Germline V gene data show CDR1 as LNHDA and CDR2 as SQIVND (reference sequence). V was trimmed by 3 bases and J by 7 bases, leaving 10 bases between them. This CDR3 is 13 amino acids long. The CDR3 is CASSIGTTNEQFF. The DNA of the CDR3 is TGTGCCAGTAGTATTGGGACAACTAATGAGCAGTTCTTC.

The chain has TRBV3-1 (or the pseudogene TRBV3-2) and TRBJ1-2; 9 bases agree with TRBD1. Germline CDR1 is LGHDT and CDR2 is YNNKEL (reference sequence). This CDR3 contains 18 residues. V gave up 5 bases and J gave up 8 bases; unmatched junction bases: 21. CDR3: CASSRGSNRGQGRLGYTF. DNA of the CDR3: TGTGCCAGCAGCAGGGGATCTAATAGGGGACAGGGACGGCTCGGCTACACCTTC.

The chain carries TRBV2 and TRBJ2-7; TRBD2 matches 7 bases. This CDR3 is built from 13 residues. V dropped 5 bases and J dropped 6; count of bases not matched to a gene: 7. Germline CDR1 is SNHLY and CDR2 is FYNNEI. This chain's CDR3 is CASSSGWGGEQYF. The CDR3 coding sequence is TGTGCCAGCAGTTCGGGCTGGGGGGGCGAGCAGTACTTC.

The CDR3 region has the DNA TGTGCTAGTGGTTTCATTCCGGGACAGGGACGTGGAAACACCATATATTTT. Translated, it gives CASGFIPGQGRGNTIYF. The genes are TRBV12-5 and TRBJ1-3; TRBD1 agrees at 9 bases. CDR1 and CDR2 from the germline V gene are LGHNT and FRNRAP. V lost 3 bases to trimming and J lost 3 bases; unmatched junction nucleotides: 9. The CDR3 extends over 17 amino acids.

The chain employs TRBV24-1 and TRBJ2-1; 7 bases align to TRBD2. Unmatched junction bases numbered 23, after V lost 7 bases and J lost 0 bases. Germline-derived CDR1 and CDR2 are KGHDR and SFDVKD. The CDR3 covers 21 residues. CDR3: CATRGFPRPGLILGSYNEQFF. CDR3 DNA sequence: TGTGCCACCAGGGGGTTCCCAAGACCGGGACTAATCTTGGGCTCCTACAATGAGCAGTTCTTC.